The subject of this entry is one TCR beta chain. The antigen remains undetermined. TCR beta cDNA libraries had unique molecular identifiers. With roughly 0.95 to 11 million T cells as the source, 450,000 to 600,000 cDNA molecules resulted. In TCRdb, the PCR reads were re-called with MiXCR into one record per CDR3 protein. The sample includes hundreds of thousands of distinct CDR3 sequences, 30% to 45% seen only once; the top ten take around 15%. The entry originates in a study of post-analysis software for immune sequencing data. General study results and limits: The study found TRBV5-6, TRBV5-1 and TRBV20-1 among 5 or 6 TRBV segments more frequent in patients than controls.

This CDR3 is 13 amino acids long. In germline, CDR1 is SGHRS, CDR2 YFSETQ. Trimming took off 4 bases at V and 11 bases at J, with 18 bases between the two ends. The sequenced material came from blood. This sequence was found in a girl aged 10 to 17 with multiple sclerosis. The chain recombines TRBV5-1 with TRBJ2-5, with D unclear. The CDR3 DNA is TGCGCCAGCAGCGATGTCTCCATCGATGAACAGTACTTC. Protein: CASSDVSIDEQYF.